These 10 T cell receptor beta chains share one sample of origin, sequenced in a study of OX40 agonist ivuxolimab in advanced cancers. The repertoire was sequenced with immunoSEQ multiplex PCR; TCRdb's copy has only in-frame clones and lacks some. The sample consists of tens of thousands of clones, roughly nine tenths of them appearing once. The sample in question was CD4+ or CD8+ T cells sorted from blood, obtained in a trial of the OX40 agonist ivuxolimab. These TCRs come from an adult with an advanced solid tumor such as melanoma, head and neck, liver or kidney cancer.

The rearrangement uses TRBV19 and TRBJ1-1, with 8 positions matching TRBD1. Per the germline V gene, CDR1 is LNHDA and CDR2 is SQIVND (reference sequence). This CDR3 contains 14 residues. J gave up 4 bases and V 1 base, and 2 bases lay outside the gene matches. For the CDR3, the DNA is TGTGCCAGTAGTATAGGGACAGGGACCACTGAAGCTTTCTTT. It codes for CASSIGTGTTEAFF.

This chain joins TRBV5-1 and TRBJ2-3; D is possibly TRBD1 or TRBD2 (6 bases each). Per germline, CDR1 SGHRS and CDR2 YFSETQ. Trimming took 1 base from V and 0 from J, leaving 12 bases between them. The CDR3 is made up of 16 amino acids. CDR3 protein: CASSLMGGLSTDTQYF. The CDR3 nucleotides read TGCGCCAGCAGCTTGATGGGGGGCCTTAGCACAGATACGCAGTATTTT. Looking up the rest from reference TRBV5-1 and TRBJ2-3 gives the full variable domain: KAGVTQTPRYLIKTRGQQVTLSCSPISGHRSVSWYQQTPGQGLQFLFEYFSETQRNKGNFPGRFSGRQFSNSRSEMNVSTLELGDSALYLCASSLMGGLSTDTQYFGPGTRLTVL.

This clone was recorded only once. The gene calls are TRBV6-6 and TRBJ1-1; D is undetermined. This CDR3 is built from 14 residues. CDR1 MNHNY and CDR2 SVGAGI come from the germline V gene (reference sequence). Trimming stripped 2 bases from V and 4 bases from J, with 11 bases between. The CDR3 here is CASSYDNGGTEAFF. CDR3 DNA: TGTGCCAGCAGTTACGATAATGGTGGCACTGAAGCTTTCTTT.

This chain joins TRBV10-3 and TRBJ2-2; 14 bases map to TRBD2. Per the germline V gene, CDR1 is ENHRY and CDR2 is SYGVKD. The CDR3 runs to 19 residues. V dropped 2 bases and J dropped 6; count of bases not matched to a gene: 11. CDR3 coding DNA: TGTGCCATCAGTGAGGTGGGACTAGCGGGGGCCCCCGGGGCCGGGGAGCTGTTTTTT. It codes for CAISEVGLAGAPGAGELFF.

The rearrangement uses TRBV6-5 and TRBJ1-4; maybe TRBD1 (5 bases). With 2 bases removed from V and 0 bases from J, the gap between germline ends came to 7 bases. The CDR3 runs 15 residues. CDR1 and CDR2 (germline): MNHEY, SVGAGI. CDR3 coding DNA: TGTGCCAGCAGTTACGTAGGGGCAACTAATGAAAAACTGTTTTTT. This codes for CASSYVGATNEKLFF.

The chain combines TRBV6-5 with TRBJ2-7; maybe TRBD1 (6 bases). V lost 2 bases to trimming and J lost 2 bases, with 10 bases between them. The CDR3 has 14 amino acids. Germline V gives CDR1 MNHEY, CDR2 SVGAGI. The DNA for the CDR3 is TGTGCCAGCAGTTACACAGGGACACCCTACGAGCAGTACTTC. It encodes CASSYTGTPYEQYF.

V gene TRBV4-2 combines with J gene TRBJ2-3; D perhaps matches TRBD2 (5 bases). The length of the CDR3 is 18 residues. Germline CDR1 and CDR2: LGHNA and YNFKEQ. Trimming removed 1 base at V and 4 bases at J, with 21 bases between. The CDR3 sequence is CASSQGLGWEKLADTQYF. The CDR3 DNA reads as TGTGCCAGCAGCCAAGGACTGGGGTGGGAGAAGTTAGCAGATACGCAGTATTTT.

This chain uses TRBV7-9 with TRBJ1-4; a weak D match, TRBD1 (6 bases). This CDR3 is 13 amino acids long. The ends were cut back, 4 bases at V and 7 bases at J, with 10 bases in the middle. Germline CDR1 reads SEHNR; CDR2 reads FQNEAQ (reference sequence). The CDR3 sequence is CASSSDSIEKLFF. The CDR3 DNA reads TGTGCCAGCAGCTCGGACAGCATTGAAAAACTGTTTTTT. Variable domain in full (rest from reference TRBV7-9 and TRBJ1-4): DTGVSQNPRHKITKRGQNVTFRCDPISEHNRLYWYRQTLGQGPEFLTYFQNEAQLEKSRLLSDRFSAERPKGSFSTLEIQRTEQGDSAMYLCASSSDSIEKLFFGSGTQLSVL.

The chain combines TRBV10-3 with TRBJ1-5, with D perhaps TRBD1 (6 bases). The germline V gene encodes CDR1 ENHRY and CDR2 SYGVKD. The CDR3 has 16 residues. Trimming took off 6 bases at V and 0 bases at J, with 15 bases between the two ends. The chain's CDR3 is CAISQGTATSNQPQHF. The CDR3 DNA follows: TGTGCCATCAGCCAGGGGACGGCTACTAGCAATCAGCCCCAGCATTTT.

This clone was counted a few times. The CDR3 reads CASSDPGTGVYGYTF. The CDR3 coding sequence is TGTGCCAGCAGTGACCCGGGGACAGGGGTCTATGGCTACACCTTC. The chain employs TRBV2 and TRBJ1-2, with 10 bases identical to TRBD1. V lost 3 bases, J lost 4 bases, and 5 bases stayed unmatched. This CDR3 spans 15 amino acids. The V gene's germline CDR1 is SNHLY and CDR2 FYNNEI.